One sample yielded the 10 T cell receptor beta chains listed below, sequenced in a study of cytomegalovirus exposure and HLA in healthy donors. The PCR contained 60 Vbeta and 13 Jbeta primers. Assay used: immunoSEQ multiplex PCR; TCRdb lists only in-frame clones, some missing. This sample carries about 180,000 clones, more than 65% of them seen once, and the ten largest clones take under 1.5%. The specimen sequenced was PBMCs. The receptor set was obtained from a girl aged 2 to 9 in good health and CMV-seropositive.

This clone turned up a few times. The rearrangement links TRBV6-1 to TRBJ1-1, with D hard to call. This CDR3 region has 15 residues. V lost 1 base, J lost 6 bases, and 15 bases lay in between. Looked up from germline, CDR1 is MNHNS and CDR2 is SASEGT. In nucleotides, the CDR3 is TGTGCCAGCAGTGAAGGGGCCAGGCCGTCCCCTGAAGCTTTCTTT. Translating it yields CASSEGARPSPEAFF.

The V gene is TRBV19, the J gene TRBJ2-1; 9 bases fit TRBD2. The CDR3 contains 15 residues. Trimming removed 6 bases from V and 2 bases from J; junction bases left unmatched: 5. Germline V gene sequence: CDR1 LNHDA, CDR2 SQIVND (reference sequence). CDR3 in amino acids: CASRTSGDPYNEQFF. CDR3 coding DNA: TGTGCCAGTAGGACTAGCGGAGATCCCTACAATGAGCAGTTCTTC. The full variable domain, with the rest looked up from reference TRBV19 and TRBJ2-1, is DGGITQSPKYLFRKEGQNVTLSCEQNLNHDAMYWYRQDPGQGLRLIYYSQIVNDFQKGDIAEGYSVSREKKESFPLTVTSAQKNPTAFYLCASRTSGDPYNEQFFGPGTRLTVL.

The rearrangement uses TRBV19 and TRBJ1-2, with a tentative D call TRBD1 (5 bases). The CDR3 is made up of 13 amino acids. CDR1 and CDR2 from the germline V gene are LNHDA and SQIVND (reference sequence). V dropped 10 bases and J dropped 6 bases, with 18 bases sitting between them. DNA for the CDR3: TGTGCCACTAAACTCAGGGTACAGAATGGCTACACCTTC. Translation gives CATKLRVQNGYTF.

The chain combines TRBV28 with TRBJ1-5, with D perhaps matching TRBD1 (5 bases). V was clipped by 3 bases and J by 5 bases, with 20 bases between them. Germline V gene data show CDR1 as MDHEN and CDR2 as SYDVKM. This CDR3 is 17 amino acids long. CDR3 DNA: TGTGCCAGCAGTTTCAGTCTTAGGACATCCCCCCATCAGCCCCAGCATTTT. Translation: CASSFSLRTSPHQPQHF.

V gene TRBV13 combines with J gene TRBJ2-7; 8 positions agree with TRBD1. V shed 7 bases, J shed 7 bases, and the junction held 12 bases outside the gene matches. CDR3 length: 14 amino acids. Germline V CDR1 and CDR2: PRHDT, FYEKMQ (reference sequence). CDR3 coding DNA: TGTGCCAGCACCACAACGGGGACAGGCGGTGAGCAGTACTTC. Translation gives CASTTTGTGGEQYF.

V usage is TRBV5-4 and J usage is TRBJ2-3, with D possibly being TRBD2 (6 bases). CDR1 and CDR2 (germline): SGHNT, YYREEE (reference sequence). The CDR3 is made up of 15 amino acids. Trimming removed 6 bases from V and 2 bases from J, with 16 bases in between. As DNA, the CDR3 is TGTGCCAGCAAAAGATGGACTACCTACACAGATACGCAGTATTTT. It codes for CASKRWTTYTDTQYF. Drawing the rest from reference TRBV5-4 and TRBJ2-3, the complete variable domain is ETGVTQSPTHLIKTRGQQVTLRCSSQSGHNTVSWYQQALGQGPQFIFQYYREEENGRGNFPPRFSGLQFPNYSSELNVNALELDDSALYLCASKRWTTYTDTQYFGPGTRLTVL.

The gene calls are TRBV6-1 and TRBJ1-3; D may be TRBD1 (5 bases). There are 14 residues in the CDR3. Trimming took 8 bases from V and 2 from J, leaving 13 bases between them. The germline gives CDR1 MNHNS, CDR2 SASEGT. CDR3 DNA: TGTGCCAGCGGGGCCCTGGGTGCTGGAAACACCATATATTTT. Amino acid sequence: CASGALGAGNTIYF.

This clone is a singleton in its sample. The rearrangement links TRBV28 to TRBJ1-3; the D is unclear. This CDR3 spans 14 amino acids. Germline CDR1 is MDHEN and CDR2 is SYDVKM. V lost 7 bases to trimming and J lost 0 bases, with 10 bases between them. The CDR3 region is CASTTGDSGNTIYF. In DNA form, the CDR3 reads TGTGCCAGCACCACGGGAGACTCTGGAAACACCATATATTTT.

This chain links TRBV30 with TRBJ1-2; 8 nucleotides align to TRBD1. V lost 0 bases and J lost 6; bases outside the gene matches: 3. Germline assignment: CDR1 GTSNPN and CDR2 SVGIG (reference sequence). The CDR3 contains 13 residues. In nucleotides, the CDR3 is TGTGCCTGGAGTGTAGGACAGGGTGATGGCTACACCTTC. Translating it yields CAWSVGQGDGYTF.

This chain links TRBV29-1 with TRBJ2-3, with TRBD1 matching over 7 bases. The germline V gene encodes CDR1 SQVTM and CDR2 ANQGSEA. The length of the CDR3 is 17 residues. The trim removed 7 bases at V and 10 bases at J, leaving 26 bases unmatched. The CDR3, as DNA: TGCAGCGCCATGGGGCAGAGCAAAGGGGACAGTTTTAGGTCGCAGTATTTT. Translating it yields CSAMGQSKGDSFRSQYF.